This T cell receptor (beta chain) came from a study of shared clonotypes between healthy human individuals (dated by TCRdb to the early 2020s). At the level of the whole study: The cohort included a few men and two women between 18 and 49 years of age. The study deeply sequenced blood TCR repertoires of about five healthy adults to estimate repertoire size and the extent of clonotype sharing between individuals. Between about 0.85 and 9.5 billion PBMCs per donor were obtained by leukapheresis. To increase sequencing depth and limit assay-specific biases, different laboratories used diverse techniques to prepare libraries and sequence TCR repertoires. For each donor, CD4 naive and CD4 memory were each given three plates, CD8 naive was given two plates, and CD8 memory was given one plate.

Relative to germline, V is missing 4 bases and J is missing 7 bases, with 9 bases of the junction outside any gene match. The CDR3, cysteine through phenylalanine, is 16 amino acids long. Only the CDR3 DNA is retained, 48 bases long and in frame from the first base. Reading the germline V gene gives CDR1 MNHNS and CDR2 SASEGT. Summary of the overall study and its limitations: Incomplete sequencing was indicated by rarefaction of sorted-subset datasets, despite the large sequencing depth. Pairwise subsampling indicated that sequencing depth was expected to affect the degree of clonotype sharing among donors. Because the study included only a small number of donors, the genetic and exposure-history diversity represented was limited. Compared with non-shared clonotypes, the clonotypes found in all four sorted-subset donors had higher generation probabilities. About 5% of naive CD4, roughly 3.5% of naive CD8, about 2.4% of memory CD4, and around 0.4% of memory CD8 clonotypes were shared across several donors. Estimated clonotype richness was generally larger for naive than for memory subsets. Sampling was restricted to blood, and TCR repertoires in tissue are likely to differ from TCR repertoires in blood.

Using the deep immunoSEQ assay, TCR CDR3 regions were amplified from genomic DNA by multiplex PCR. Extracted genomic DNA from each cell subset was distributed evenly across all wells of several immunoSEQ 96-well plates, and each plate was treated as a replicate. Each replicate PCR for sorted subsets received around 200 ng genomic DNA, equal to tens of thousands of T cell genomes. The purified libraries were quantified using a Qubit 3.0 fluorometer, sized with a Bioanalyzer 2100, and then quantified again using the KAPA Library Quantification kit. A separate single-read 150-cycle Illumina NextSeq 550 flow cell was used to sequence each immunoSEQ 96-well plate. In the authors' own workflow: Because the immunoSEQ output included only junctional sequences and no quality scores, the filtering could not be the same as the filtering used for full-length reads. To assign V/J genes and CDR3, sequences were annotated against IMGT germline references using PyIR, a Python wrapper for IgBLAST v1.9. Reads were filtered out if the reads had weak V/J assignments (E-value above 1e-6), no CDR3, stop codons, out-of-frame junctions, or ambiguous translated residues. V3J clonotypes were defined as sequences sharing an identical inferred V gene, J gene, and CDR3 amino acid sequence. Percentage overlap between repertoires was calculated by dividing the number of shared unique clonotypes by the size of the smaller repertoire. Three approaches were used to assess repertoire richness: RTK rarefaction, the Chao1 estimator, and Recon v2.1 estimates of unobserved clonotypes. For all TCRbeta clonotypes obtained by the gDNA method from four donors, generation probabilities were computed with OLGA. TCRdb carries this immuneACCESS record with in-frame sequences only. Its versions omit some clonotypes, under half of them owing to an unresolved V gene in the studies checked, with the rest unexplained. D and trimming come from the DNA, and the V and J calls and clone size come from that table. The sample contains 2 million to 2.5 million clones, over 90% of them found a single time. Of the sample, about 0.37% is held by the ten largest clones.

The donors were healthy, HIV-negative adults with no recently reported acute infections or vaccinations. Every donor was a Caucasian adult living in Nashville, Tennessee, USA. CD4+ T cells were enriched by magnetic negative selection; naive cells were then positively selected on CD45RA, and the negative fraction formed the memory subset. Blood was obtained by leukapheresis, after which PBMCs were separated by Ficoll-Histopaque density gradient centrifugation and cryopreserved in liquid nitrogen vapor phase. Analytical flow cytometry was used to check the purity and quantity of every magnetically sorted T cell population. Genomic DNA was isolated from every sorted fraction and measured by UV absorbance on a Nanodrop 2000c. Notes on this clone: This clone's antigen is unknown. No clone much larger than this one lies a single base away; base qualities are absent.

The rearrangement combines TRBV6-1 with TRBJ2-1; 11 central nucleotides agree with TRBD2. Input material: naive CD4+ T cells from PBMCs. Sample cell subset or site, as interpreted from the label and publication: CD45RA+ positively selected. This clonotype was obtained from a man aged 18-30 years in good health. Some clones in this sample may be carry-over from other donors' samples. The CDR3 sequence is CASSALAGGPGNEQFF. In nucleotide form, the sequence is TGTGCCAGCAGTGCATTAGCGGGAGGGCCGGGGAATGAGCAGTTCTTC.